Listed below are T cell receptor beta chains from one sample, sequenced in a study of T cell responses to AZD1222 COVID-19 vaccine. The method was immunoSEQ multiplex PCR; TCRdb's version includes in-frame clones alone and lacks a portion of them. The sample yields roughly 110,000 clones, about 90% seen once. The sequencing here drew on peripheral blood, taken on day 0 of AZD1222 vaccination. The source is an adult in good health. Each CDR3 is given with its conserved first and last residue. The order of the fields is clone size, J gene, D gene, V gene, CDR3 protein, CDR3 DNA. D genes are given only for firm matches. The size of a clone is reported for some rows only, either as once, few or many, or as a class for expanded clones.

size: -
J: TRBJ1-1
D: -
V: TRBV9
CDR3: CASSVAGKNTEAFF
DNA: TGTGCCAGCAGCGTAGCGGGCAAGAACACTGAAGCTTTCTTT

size: -
J: TRBJ1-4
D: TRBD1
V: TRBV5-1
CDR3: CASSLGQGNEKLFF
DNA: TGCGCCAGCAGCTTGGGACAGGGAAATGAAAAACTGTTTTTT

size: -
J: TRBJ2-7
D: -
V: TRBV20-1
CDR3: CSASEVDYEQYF
DNA: TGCAGTGCTAGTGAGGTAGACTACGAGCAGTACTTC

size: -
J: TRBJ2-1
D: -
V: TRBV2
CDR3: CATGGGLDSSYNEQFF
DNA: TGTGCCACCGGTGGGGGATTAGATAGCTCCTACAATGAGCAGTTCTTC

size: once
J: TRBJ1-5
D: -
V: TRBV18
CDR3: CASSPTATGLGQPQHF
DNA: TGTGCCAGCTCACCTACCGCCACAGGGCTGGGTCAGCCCCAGCATTTT

size: -
J: TRBJ1-1
D: -
V: TRBV7-2
CDR3: CASSLDTEAFF
DNA: TGTGCCAGCAGCCTTGACACTGAAGCTTTCTTT

size: -
J: TRBJ2-7
D: TRBD2
V: TRBV2
CDR3: CASGLADLYEQYF
DNA: TGTGCCAGCGGACTAGCGGATCTCTACGAGCAGTACTTC

size: -
J: TRBJ1-3
D: -
V: TRBV4-3
CDR3: CASSQLLRGSGNTIYF
DNA: TGCGCCAGCAGCCAGCTCTTACGGGGCTCTGGAAACACCATATATTTT

size: -
J: TRBJ1-1
D: -
V: TRBV28
CDR3: CASSYRPDSQGFF
DNA: TGTGCCAGCAGTTATCGTCCGGATTCACAGGGTTTCTTT

size: -
J: TRBJ2-3
D: -
V: TRBV5-4
CDR3: CASSLGQSPTDTQYF
DNA: TGTGCCAGCAGCCTAGGACAAAGCCCAACGGATACGCAGTATTTT

size: -
J: TRBJ1-4
D: -
V: TRBV6-2/TRBV6-3
CDR3: CASSYNYDRTNEKLFF
DNA: TGTGCCAGCAGTTACAACTATGACAGGACAAATGAAAAACTGTTTTTT

size: once
J: TRBJ2-7
D: TRBD2
V: TRBV4-1
CDR3: CASSHGLGYEQYF
DNA: TGCGCCAGCAGCCATGGACTAGGGTACGAGCAGTACTTC

size: -
J: TRBJ1-2
D: -
V: TRBV18
CDR3: CASSPTSGLYGYTF
DNA: TGTGCCAGCTCACCGACGTCCGGCCTCTATGGCTACACCTTC

size: -
J: TRBJ1-1
D: TRBD1
V: TRBV5-4
CDR3: CASSLGDRDTEAFF
DNA: TGTGCCAGCAGCTTGGGGGACAGGGACACTGAAGCTTTCTTT

size: once
J: TRBJ1-2
D: -
V: TRBV27
CDR3: CASSFDRSYGYTF
DNA: TGTGCCAGCAGTTTCGACAGGTCCTATGGCTACACCTTC

size: few
J: TRBJ1-2
D: -
V: TRBV28
CDR3: CASSLVPGSGYTF
DNA: TGTGCCAGCAGTTTGGTTCCAGGGTCAGGCTACACCTTC

size: -
J: TRBJ2-7
D: -
V: TRBV30
CDR3: CASWRSGTNEQYF
DNA: TGTGCCTCCTGGAGGTCAGGGACAAACGAGCAGTACTTC

size: -
J: TRBJ2-3
D: -
V: TRBV9
CDR3: CASSTSSTDTQYF
DNA: TGTGCCAGCAGCACCTCGAGCACAGATACGCAGTATTTT

size: -
J: TRBJ2-5
D: TRBD2
V: TRBV5-1
CDR3: CASSPEAGGGFETQYF
DNA: TGCGCCAGCAGCCCGGAGGCGGGCGGGGGGTTTGAGACCCAGTACTTC

size: -
J: TRBJ2-1
D: -
V: TRBV5-6
CDR3: CASSLGTFEQFF
DNA: TGTGCCAGCAGCCTCGGGACTTTTGAGCAGTTCTTC

size: -
J: TRBJ2-7
D: TRBD1
V: TRBV9
CDR3: CASSVGDRDLLRREQYF
DNA: TGTGCCAGCAGCGTGGGCGACAGGGACCTACTGAGGAGAGAGCAGTACTTC

size: -
J: TRBJ2-1
D: -
V: TRBV20-1
CDR3: CSAIEGNEQFF
DNA: TGCAGTGCTATCGAGGGGAATGAGCAGTTCTTC

size: few
J: TRBJ1-1
D: TRBD1
V: TRBV19
CDR3: CASSKDRDEAFF
DNA: TGTGCCAGTAGCAAGGACAGGGACGAAGCTTTCTTT

size: -
J: TRBJ2-1
D: -
V: TRBV6-4
CDR3: CASSDSPDSYNEQFF
DNA: TGTGCCAGCAGTGACTCGCCGGACAGCTACAATGAGCAGTTCTTC

size: -
J: TRBJ1-1
D: TRBD1
V: TRBV12-3/TRBV12-4
CDR3: CASSSRGRTEAFF
DNA: TGTGCCAGCAGTTCCAGGGGGAGAACTGAAGCTTTCTTT

size: once
J: TRBJ1-2
D: -
V: TRBV27
CDR3: CASSLARESGYTF
DNA: TGTGCCAGCAGTTTAGCCAGGGAAAGTGGCTACACCTTC

size: -
J: TRBJ1-5
D: TRBD1
V: TRBV9
CDR3: CASSPYPPTGLSNQPQHF
DNA: TGTGCCAGCAGCCCCTATCCTCCGACAGGGTTGAGCAATCAGCCCCAGCATTTT

size: -
J: TRBJ2-2
D: TRBD2
V: TRBV28
CDR3: CASSLPLAGGNTGELFF
DNA: TGTGCCAGCAGTTTACCGCTAGCGGGAGGGAACACCGGGGAGCTGTTTTTT

size: -
J: TRBJ2-3
D: -
V: TRBV21-1
CDR3: CASSKSDTQYF
DNA: TGTGCCAGCAGCAAATCGGATACGCAGTATTTT